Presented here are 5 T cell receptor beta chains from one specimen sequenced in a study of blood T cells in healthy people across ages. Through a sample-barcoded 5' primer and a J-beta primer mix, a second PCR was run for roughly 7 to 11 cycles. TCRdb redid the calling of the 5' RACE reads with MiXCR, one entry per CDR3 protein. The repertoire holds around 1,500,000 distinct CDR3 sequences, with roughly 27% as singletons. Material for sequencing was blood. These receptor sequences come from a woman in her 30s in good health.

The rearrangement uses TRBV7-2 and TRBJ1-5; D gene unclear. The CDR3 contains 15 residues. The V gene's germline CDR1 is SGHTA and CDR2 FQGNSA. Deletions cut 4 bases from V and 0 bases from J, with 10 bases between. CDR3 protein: CASSSPTASNQPQHF. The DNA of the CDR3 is TGTGCCAGCAGCTCCCCGACGGCTAGCAATCAGCCCCAGCATTTT.

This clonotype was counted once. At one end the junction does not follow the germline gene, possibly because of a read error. CDR3 nucleotide sequence: TGTGCCGGCAGTCCCCTTGGCGGGGGCCTCGAAGTCTTAACAGATACGCAGTATTTT. Amino acid sequence: CAGSPLGGGLEVLTDTQYF. The V call is TRBV27, the J call TRBJ2-3; D is perhaps TRBD2 (7 bases). The germline gives CDR1 MNHEY, CDR2 SMNVEV (reference sequence). CDR3 size: 19 residues.

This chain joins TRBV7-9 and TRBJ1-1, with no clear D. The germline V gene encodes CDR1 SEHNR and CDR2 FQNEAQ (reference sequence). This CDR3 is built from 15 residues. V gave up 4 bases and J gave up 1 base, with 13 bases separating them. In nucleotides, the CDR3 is TGTGCCAGCAGCTCCAGTTACTGGCGGAACACTGAAGCTTTCTTT. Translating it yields CASSSSYWRNTEAFF.

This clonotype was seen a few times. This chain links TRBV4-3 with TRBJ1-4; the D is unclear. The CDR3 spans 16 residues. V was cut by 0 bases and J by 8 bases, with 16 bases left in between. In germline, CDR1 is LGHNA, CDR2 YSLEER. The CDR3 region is CASSQDGPLQVEKLFF. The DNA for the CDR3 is TGCGCCAGCAGCCAAGATGGTCCCCTTCAGGTGGAAAAACTGTTTTTT.

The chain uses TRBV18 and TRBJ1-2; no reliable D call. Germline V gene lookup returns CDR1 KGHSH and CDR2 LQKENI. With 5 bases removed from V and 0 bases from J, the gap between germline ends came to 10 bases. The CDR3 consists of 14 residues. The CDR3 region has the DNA TGTGCCAGCTCAATACAAGATTCTAACTATGGCTACACCTTC. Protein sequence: CASSIQDSNYGYTF.